This T cell receptor beta chain comes out of a study of blood T cell repertoires in COVID-19. For the study at large: Material from acute and convalescent COVID-19 was sourced from the United States, Italy and Spain. T cells, B-cell-depleted T cells, or PBMCs supplied cDNA or gDNA.

The authors' processing: Nucleated cell number was recorded as an estimate derived from reference gene primer amplification. Using immunoSEQ multiplex PCR, the repertoire was profiled, and TCRdb retains in-frame clones only, with some absent. Clone size and the V and J calls come from that table; the DNA yielded D and trimming. Of some 150,000 clones listed, 75% to 90% are singletons. The V end was cut by 4 bases, the J end by 5 bases, with 14 bases between. Germline V gene data show CDR1 as MNHEY and CDR2 as SMNVEV (reference sequence). This CDR3 region has 15 residues. The rearrangement uses TRBV27 and TRBJ2-2; a weak D match, TRBD1 (6 bases). The material sequenced was peripheral blood. This sequence originates from an elderly woman with acute or convalescent COVID-19. CDR3 nucleotides: TGTGCCAGCAGTTGGGGGACACTGAGAACCGGGGAGCTGTTTTTT. This codes for CASSWGTLRTGELFF.